The T cell receptor (beta chain) described here comes from a study of early T cells in non-severe SARS-CoV-2 infection. Study conclusions and caveats: Missing private and CD4 specificities, VDJdb matching favored anti-spike CD8 responses.

The TCR library protocol was used to attach unique molecular identifiers. These identifiers were attached to individual cDNA molecules. One entry per CDR3 protein, called by TCRdb with MiXCR from the 5' RACE reads. The table lists tens of thousands of distinct CDR3 sequences, under 12% of them singletons. In germline, CDR1 is SGHVS, CDR2 FNYEAQ. The length of the CDR3 is 14 residues. V gave up 2 bases and J gave up 7 bases; unmatched junction bases: 5. This clonotype was found a few times. The antigen remains undetermined. The receptor comes from an adult who was a healthcare worker with PCR-confirmed SARS-CoV-2 infection or an uninfected control (not recorded which). The sequenced sample consisted of whole blood. The chain joins TRBV7-6 to TRBJ1-1; TRBD1 aligns across 9 bases. CDR3 amino acids: CASSLRTGEGEAFF. CDR3 DNA sequence: TGTGCCAGCAGCTTACGGACAGGGGAAGGTGAAGCTTTCTTT.